The 16 T cell receptor beta chains listed next were all sequenced from one sample in a study of CD8 T cells in Susac syndrome (dated by TCRdb to the late 2010s). The library was obtained by the immunoSEQ multiplex PCR assay. RNA was extracted using the RNeasy kit, and about 0.5 to 1 ug of the RNA was reverse transcribed with random hexamers. TCRdb handled the public reads itself, with Q25 trimming in fastp and clone calling in MiXCR, and kept productive beta chains. Each entry is one CDR3 protein sequence, shown with its most common DNA and genes. The table for this sample lists about 210,000 distinct CDR3 sequences; about 95% of them were counted only once. The ten largest account for roughly 0.14% of the sample. The sequencing sample was made of CD4+ T cells from PBMCs. These receptors came from a human donor with Susac syndrome.

The chain employs TRBV18 and TRBJ2-6; 9 bases are a match to TRBD1. The CDR3 runs to 18 residues. Trimming cost V 0 bases and J 1 base; bases outside gene matches: 4. Germline assignment: CDR1 KGHSH and CDR2 LQKENI. The CDR3 spells CASSPPGQGLSGANVLTF. The DNA for the CDR3 is TGTGCCAGCTCACCACCGGGACAGGGACTTTCTGGGGCCAACGTCCTGACTTTC.

The rearrangement uses TRBV12-5 and TRBJ2-2; the match to TRBD1 covers 7 bases. The CDR3 spans 15 residues. Losses at the gene ends were 4 bases for V and 2 bases for J; bases not matched to a gene: 4. Germline assignment: CDR1 LGHNT and CDR2 FRNRAP. The CDR3 loop is CASGSGQVNTGELFF. The CDR3 nucleotides read TGTGCTAGTGGTTCCGGACAGGTTAACACCGGGGAGCTGTTTTTT.

In regard to this clonotype: At one end, the junction sequence differs from germline, possibly due to a read error. The chain uses TRBV20-1 and TRBJ2-3, with D possibly being TRBD2 (5 bases). Looked up from germline, CDR1 is DFQATT and CDR2 is SNEGSKA (reference sequence). This CDR3 is built from 12 residues. CDR3 loop: CSATLEADTQYF. CDR3 coding DNA: TGCAGCGCTACACTAGAAGCCGATACGCAGTATTTT.

J is TRBJ2-5 and V is TRBV6-2 or TRBV6-3, with D possibly TRBD1 on 5 matching bases. V was trimmed by 5 bases and J by 2 bases, leaving 12 bases between them. Germline CDR1 and CDR2: MNHEY and SVGEGT. The CDR3 has 14 amino acids. The CDR3 nucleotides read TGTGCCAGCAGTACAACTGACAGACAAGAGACCCAGTACTTC. Protein sequence: CASSTTDRQETQYF.

The V call is TRBV5-1, the J call TRBJ2-3; TRBD2 is a possible D gene (5 bases). There are 15 residues in the CDR3. V was clipped by 4 bases and J by 0 bases, with 12 bases between them. Per germline, CDR1 SGHRS and CDR2 YFSETQ. The CDR3 DNA reads TGCGCCAGCAGCGTAGCGACCCCCAGCACAGATACGCAGTATTTT. Amino acid sequence: CASSVATPSTDTQYF.

The CDR3 loop reads CSAEGLIQVRNGYTF. Written as DNA, the CDR3 is TGCAGTGCCGAAGGGCTCATACAGGTCCGAAACGGCTACACCTTC. This chain links TRBV20-1 with TRBJ1-2; tentatively, D is TRBD1 (5 bases). Trimming cost V 6 bases and J 8 bases, with 25 bases left between them. Germline CDR1 DFQATT, CDR2 SNEGSKA (reference sequence). The CDR3 is 15 residues long.

A single count supports this clonotype. The J gene is TRBJ2-5, the V gene TRBV7-2, with 7 bases identical to TRBD1. Germline V CDR1 and CDR2: SGHTA, FQGNSA. This CDR3 has 15 amino acids. V lost 5 bases to trimming and J lost 5 bases; unmatched junction nucleotides: 11. CDR3 protein: CASSGRTGEGETQYF. Here the CDR3 DNA reads TGTGCCAGCAGCGGCCGAACAGGGGAAGGGGAGACCCAGTACTTC.

This rearrangement joins TRBV20-1 to TRBJ2-1; 12 bases map to TRBD2. The CDR3 runs to 15 residues. The germline CDR1 and CDR2 sequences are DFQATT and SNEGSKA (reference sequence). Germline trimming cut 0 bases from V and 9 bases from J; bases unmatched to any gene: 6. CDR3 residues: CSAREQLAGGSEQFF. CDR3 in DNA: TGCAGTGCTAGAGAACAACTAGCGGGGGGTAGTGAGCAGTTCTTC.

This clonotype appeared a single time. In DNA form, the CDR3 reads TGTGCCACCAGTGACCCCACTGGCGGGGGGTCCTCCTACAATGAGCAGTTCTTC. Amino acid sequence: CATSDPTGGGSSYNEQFF. This rearrangement joins TRBV24-1 to TRBJ2-1; 8 bases are a match to TRBD2. Trimming removed 4 bases from V and 0 bases from J; junction bases left unmatched: 10. The germline V gene has CDR1 KGHDR and CDR2 SFDVKD. CDR3 length equals 18 residues.

The rearrangement joins TRBV30 to TRBJ1-2, with D perhaps TRBD1 (5 bases). The V gene lost 2 bases and the J gene lost 6 bases, with 19 bases spanning the gap. This CDR3 spans 15 amino acids. CDR1 GTSNPN and CDR2 SVGIG come from the germline V gene (reference sequence). CDR3 DNA sequence: TGTGCCTGGAGTACCCTAAGGGGCGGTGGTCATGGCTACACCTTC. Protein sequence: CAWSTLRGGGHGYTF.

The CDR3 loop reads CASSLDSRSTDTQYF. The CDR3 region has the DNA TGTGCCAGCAGCTTAGACTCTAGGAGCACAGATACGCAGTATTTT. The chain couples TRBV7-6 to TRBJ2-3; no clear D gene. In germline, CDR1 is SGHVS, CDR2 FNYEAQ. Trimming left V 1 base short and J 0 bases short, with 8 bases between. The CDR3 is made up of 15 amino acids. Full variable domain (outside the CDR3, taken from reference TRBV7-6 and TRBJ2-3): GAGVSQSPRYKVTKRGQDVALRCDPISGHVSLYWYRQALGQGPEFLTYFNYEAQQDKSGLPNDRFSAERPEGSISTLTIQRTEQRDSAMYRCASSLDSRSTDTQYFGPGTRLTVL.

V usage is TRBV4-1 and J usage is TRBJ1-3; tentative D call: TRBD1 (5 bases). CDR1 is MGHRA and CDR2 is YSYEKL in the germline V gene. Trimming pared 0 bases from V and 0 bases from J, leaving 12 bases between. The CDR3 has 17 residues. This CDR3 is CASSQEYPGTSGNTIYF. CDR3 DNA: TGCGCCAGCAGCCAAGAATACCCCGGGACCTCTGGAAACACCATATATTTT.

V is TRBV5-1 and J is TRBJ2-3; 7 bases map to TRBD1. V dropped 4 bases and J dropped 5; count of bases not matched to a gene: 4. CDR1 is SGHRS, CDR2 YFSETQ, per germline. The length of the CDR3 is 13 residues. The CDR3 loop is CASSRDSQDTQYF. For the CDR3, the DNA is TGCGCCAGCAGCAGGGACAGCCAAGATACGCAGTATTTT.

This rearrangement joins TRBV3-1 to TRBJ2-1, with 16 bases aligning to TRBD2. The CDR3 runs 17 residues. The V and J ends lost 3 bases and 8 bases, in that order; junction bases with no gene match: 7. Germline CDR1 reads LGHDT; CDR2 reads YNNKEL (reference sequence). CDR3 coding DNA: TGTGCCAGCAGCCACGGGACTAGCGGGGGGGCTATAGATGAGCAGTTCTTC. This translates into CASSHGTSGGAIDEQFF.

This chain connects TRBV25-1 to TRBJ2-4, with 11 nucleotides matching TRBD1. The ends lost 2 bases at V and 6 bases at J; junction bases unmatched: 6. Germline CDR1 MGHDK, CDR2 SYGVNS. The CDR3 runs 16 residues. The chain's CDR3 is CASSEIGQGARNIQYF. The CDR3 DNA reads as TGTGCCAGCAGTGAAATCGGACAGGGGGCGCGAAACATTCAGTACTTC.

The chain combines TRBV20-1 with TRBJ2-7; possible D gene TRBD2, 5 bases. In germline, CDR1 is DFQATT, CDR2 SNEGSKA (reference sequence). The CDR3 totals 15 residues. The V end was cut by 0 bases, the J end by 2 bases, with 14 bases between. CDR3: CSARDLEGWAYEQYF. Here the CDR3 DNA reads TGCAGTGCTAGAGATCTTGAGGGTTGGGCCTACGAGCAGTACTTC.